This record covers a single T cell receptor beta chain. The sample holds other DNA sequences that translate to the same CDR3. In the source study's methods: Amplification of reference gene primers was used by the study to estimate nucleated cell counts. Some clones are missing from TCRdb's copy, which holds only in-frame ones; the method was immunoSEQ multiplex PCR. Clonal size and the V and J genes are those of that table, whereas D and trimming came from the DNA. This sample has approximately 450,000 clones, with 85% to 90% found just once. This specimen belongs to a study of blood T cell repertoires in COVID-19. The length of the CDR3 is 14 residues. Germline V gives CDR1 SGHRS, CDR2 YFSETQ. Germline trimming cut 4 bases from V and 2 bases from J; bases unmatched to any gene: 4.

The specimen sequenced was peripheral blood. The rearrangement links TRBV5-1 to TRBJ2-3, with 7 bases that match TRBD1. This receptor was identified in a woman in her 30s with acute or convalescent COVID-19. DNA of the CDR3: TGCGCCAGCAGCAGCGGACAGGCCACAGATACGCAGTATTTT. This encodes CASSSGQATDTQYF.